This T cell receptor beta chain comes out of a study of post-analysis software for immune sequencing data. Study in general: Disease trajectories encompassed relapsing-remitting, secondary progressive and progressive-relapsing multiple sclerosis. Study outcomes and limitations: Samples from a shared batch, those prepared together, strongly co-clustered by F measure. Comparison of patients with controls showed five TRBV segments more frequent in patients, TRBV5-6, TRBV5-1 and TRBV20-1 among them. Versus controls, multiple sclerosis patients showed significantly lower diversity (normalized Chao1).

In the case of this clonotype: Its antigen is currently unknown.

TCR beta cDNA libraries included unique molecular identifiers. T cells, about 0.85 to 11 million of them, yielded some 500,000 cDNA molecules. TCRdb itself ran the PCR reads through MiXCR, one entry per CDR3 protein. Of 350,000 to 500,000 distinct CDR3 sequences listed, 30% to 40% were seen once; the top ten hold less than 8%. The CDR3 is 13 residues long. Deletions cut 5 bases from V and 8 bases from J, with 15 bases between. Sequencing used blood. This chain connects TRBV12-3 or TRBV12-4 to TRBJ1-2; TRBD1 is a possible D gene (6 bases). The origin of this receptor is a girl aged 2-10 years with multiple sclerosis. DNA of the CDR3: TGTGCCAGCAGTCCCGGGACAATCCAAGGCTACACCTTC. It codes for CASSPGTIQGYTF.